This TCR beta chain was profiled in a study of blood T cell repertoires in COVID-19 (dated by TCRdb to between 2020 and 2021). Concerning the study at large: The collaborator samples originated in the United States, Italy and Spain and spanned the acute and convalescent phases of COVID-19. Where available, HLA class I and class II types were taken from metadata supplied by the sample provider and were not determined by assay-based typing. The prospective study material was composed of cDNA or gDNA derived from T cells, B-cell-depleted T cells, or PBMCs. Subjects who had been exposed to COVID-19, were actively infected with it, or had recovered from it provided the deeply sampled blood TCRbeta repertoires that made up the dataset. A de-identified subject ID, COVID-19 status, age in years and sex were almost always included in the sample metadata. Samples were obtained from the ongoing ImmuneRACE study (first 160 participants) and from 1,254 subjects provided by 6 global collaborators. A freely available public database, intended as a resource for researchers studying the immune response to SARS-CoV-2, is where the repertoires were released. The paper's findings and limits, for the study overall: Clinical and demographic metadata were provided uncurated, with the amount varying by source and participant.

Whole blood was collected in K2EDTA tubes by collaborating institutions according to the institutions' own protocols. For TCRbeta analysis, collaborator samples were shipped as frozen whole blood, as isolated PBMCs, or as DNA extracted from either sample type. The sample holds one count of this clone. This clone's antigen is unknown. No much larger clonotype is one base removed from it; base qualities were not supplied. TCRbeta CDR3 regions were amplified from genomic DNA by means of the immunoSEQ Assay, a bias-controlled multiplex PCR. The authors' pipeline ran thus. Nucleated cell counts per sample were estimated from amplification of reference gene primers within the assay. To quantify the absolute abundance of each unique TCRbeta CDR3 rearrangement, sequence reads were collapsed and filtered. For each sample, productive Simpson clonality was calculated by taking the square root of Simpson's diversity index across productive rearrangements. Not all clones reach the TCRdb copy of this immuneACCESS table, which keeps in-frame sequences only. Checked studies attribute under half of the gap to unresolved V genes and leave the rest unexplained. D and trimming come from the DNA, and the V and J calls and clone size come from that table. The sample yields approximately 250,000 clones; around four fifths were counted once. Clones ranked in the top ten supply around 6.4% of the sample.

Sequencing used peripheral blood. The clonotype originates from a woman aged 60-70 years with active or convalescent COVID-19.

In nucleotides, the sequence is TGCAGCGTTGGGGGGCTTTCGACTCCTGAAGCTTTCTTT. This translates into CSVGGLSTPEAFF. The chain is made from TRBV29-1 and TRBJ1-1; the best D guess is TRBD1, with 6 bases matching. V drops 4 bases and J drops 6 bases, leaving 15 bases in between. CDR1 and CDR2 (SQVTM, ANQGSEA) derive from the germline V gene. The CDR3 measures 13 amino acids from cysteine to phenylalanine. The read is trimmed to its CDR3 DNA, 39 bases read in frame from base 1.